Listed below are T cell receptor beta chains from one sample, sequenced in a study of CD8 T cells in ankylosing spondylitis. TCRdb fed the 5' RACE reads into MiXCR, producing one record per CDR3 protein. The sample has over 700,000 distinct CDR3 sequences, roughly 19% seen once; the top ten hold around 20%. Sequenced: blood, either unsorted or a sorted T cell fraction (not recorded which). These TCRs come from a male donor with ankylosing spondylitis. Each CDR3 is given with its conserved first and last residue. Fields, in order: J gene, D gene, CDR3 length, clone size, V gene, CDR3 DNA, CDR3 protein. The D gene is left open where the match is weak. Clone size, where shown, is once, few, many, or a class for clones that have expanded.

J: TRBJ2-1
D: .
length: 16
size: few
V: TRBV7-2
DNA: TGTGCCAGCAGCTTTCAGATGGGGTCCATGGGAAATGAGCAGTTCTTC
CDR3: CASSFQMGSMGNEQFF

J: TRBJ2-2
D: TRBD1
length: 15
size: .
V: TRBV13
DNA: TGTGCCAGCAGCTATGACAGGGATCCTCCCGGGGAGCTGTTTTTT
CDR3: CASSYDRDPPGELFF

J: TRBJ1-4
D: .
length: 16
size: few
V: TRBV4-1
DNA: TGCGCCAGCAGCCAAGATCAGGGGTCGACTAATGAAAAACTGTTTTTT
CDR3: CASSQDQGSTNEKLFF

J: TRBJ2-3
D: TRBD2
length: 16
size: .
V: TRBV28
DNA: TGTGCCAGCAGGGGGATTACGGGAGGGAAAGAGGATACGCAGTATTTT
CDR3: CASRGITGGKEDTQYF

J: TRBJ2-2
D: .
length: 13
size: few
V: TRBV7-6
DNA: TGTGCCAGCAGCCCGAGCGGGCCCGGGGAGCTGTTTTTT
CDR3: CASSPSGPGELFF

J: TRBJ2-1
D: TRBD1
length: 14
size: few
V: TRBV19
DNA: TGTGCCAGTGGTGACAGGGGGGACTACAATGAGCAGTTCTTC
CDR3: CASGDRGDYNEQFF

J: TRBJ2-6
D: TRBD1
length: 19
size: .
V: TRBV5-1
DNA: TGCGCCAGCAGCCGGACACCTGAGGGGGCTAGCTCTGGGGCCAACGTCCTGACTTTC
CDR3: CASSRTPEGASSGANVLTF

J: TRBJ1-5
D: .
length: 16
size: .
V: TRBV7-8
DNA: TGTGCCAGCAGCCCCCGCAGTTTATCTCCTAATCAGCCCCAGCATTTT
CDR3: CASSPRSLSPNQPQHF

J: TRBJ2-2
D: .
length: 16
size: .
V: TRBV6-2/TRBV6-3
DNA: TGTGCCAGCGGATCCCGGAGGGGACCCAACACCGGGGAGCTGTTTTTT
CDR3: CASGSRRGPNTGELFF

J: TRBJ1-1
D: .
length: 15
size: .
V: TRBV12-3/TRBV12-4
DNA: TGTGCCAGCAGTTTGGTGGGGGGATTAGGAACTGAAGCTTTCTTT
CDR3: CASSLVGGLGTEAFF

J: TRBJ2-2
D: .
length: 13
size: .
V: TRBV20-1
DNA: TGCAGTGCCCGAGGGAACCCCACCGGGGAGCTGTTTTTT
CDR3: CSARGNPTGELFF

J: TRBJ2-5
D: TRBD1
length: 16
size: few
V: TRBV6-1
DNA: TGTGCCAGCAGTGACACAACAGGGGGCCCTACTTTGACCCAGTACTTC
CDR3: CASSDTTGGPTLTQYF

J: TRBJ2-7
D: TRBD2
length: 15
size: many
V: TRBV20-1
DNA: TGCAGTGCTAAACTAGCGGGAGGCATCTCCTACGAGCAGTACTTC
CDR3: CSAKLAGGISYEQYF

J: TRBJ2-2
D: TRBD1
length: 16
size: many
V: TRBV12-3/TRBV12-4
DNA: TGTGCCAGCAGCCCCAACTGGGACAGGGTAACCGGGGAGCTGTTTTTT
CDR3: CASSPNWDRVTGELFF

J: TRBJ2-1
D: TRBD2
length: 15
size: .
V: TRBV18
DNA: TGTGCCAGCTCACCATCTAGCGGGATTGTCAATGAGCAGTTCTTC
CDR3: CASSPSSGIVNEQFF

J: TRBJ2-5
D: .
length: 11
size: many
V: TRBV29-1
DNA: TGCAGCGCGGGGGACCCAGAGACCCAGTACTTC
CDR3: CSAGDPETQYF

J: TRBJ2-1
D: TRBD2
length: 17
size: .
V: TRBV20-1
DNA: TGCAGTGCTAGGTTGTTGGCGGGGGGGCGTCGTTACAATGAGCAGTTCTTC
CDR3: CSARLLAGGRRYNEQFF

J: TRBJ1-2
D: .
length: 16
size: .
V: TRBV4-1
DNA: TGCGCCAGCAGCCAAGCTCAGACAGTTCCCAACTATGGCTACACCTTC
CDR3: CASSQAQTVPNYGYTF

J: TRBJ1-1
D: TRBD1
length: 17
size: .
V: TRBV6-1
DNA: TGTGCCAGCAGGCGATCCGGGACAGGGGGCCTGAACACTGAAGCTTTCTTT
CDR3: CASRRSGTGGLNTEAFF

J: TRBJ1-2
D: TRBD1
length: 15
size: few
V: TRBV4-1
DNA: TGCGCCAGCAGCCTCGGACAGGAGGCGAGGTATGGCTACACCTTC
CDR3: CASSLGQEARYGYTF

J: TRBJ1-5
D: .
length: 16
size: .
V: TRBV3-1
DNA: TGTGCCAGCAGCCAAGGCGGGGGTCCAGTAAATCAGCCCCAGCATTTT
CDR3: CASSQGGGPVNQPQHF

J: TRBJ2-1
D: TRBD2
length: 15
size: few
V: TRBV20-1
DNA: TGCAGTGCTTGCGGACTAGCGTTCAGCCCCAATGAGCAGTTCTTC
CDR3: CSACGLAFSPNEQFF

J: TRBJ1-1
D: .
length: 15
size: many
V: TRBV18
DNA: TGTGCCAGCTCACCTGGCCCAGGGGTGACCACTGAAGCTTTCTTT
CDR3: CASSPGPGVTTEAFF

J: TRBJ2-3
D: .
length: 11
size: .
V: TRBV6-5
DNA: TGTGCCAGCAGTGGGGGAGGTACGCAGTATTTT
CDR3: CASSGGGTQYF

J: TRBJ1-2
D: .
length: 12
size: few
V: TRBV6-5
DNA: TGTGCCAGCAGTTACCTCGGGAATGGCTACACCTTC
CDR3: CASSYLGNGYTF

J: TRBJ1-1
D: .
length: 15
size: few
V: TRBV20-1
DNA: TGCAGTACTAAAGGCAGGGCGCTCGGGAACACTGAAGCTTTCTTT
CDR3: CSTKGRALGNTEAFF

J: TRBJ2-7
D: .
length: 17
size: few
V: TRBV5-6
DNA: TGTGCCAGCAGCTTCCCTCACCCGGGACGGAACTACTACGAGCAGTACTTC
CDR3: CASSFPHPGRNYYEQYF

J: TRBJ2-1
D: TRBD2
length: 16
size: few
V: TRBV7-3
DNA: TGTGCCAGCAGACTAGCGGGAGGGCCCGTAGACAATGAGCAGTTCTTC
CDR3: CASRLAGGPVDNEQFF

J: TRBJ2-3
D: .
length: 12
size: few
V: TRBV10-3
DNA: TGTGCCACCAGCGGGAGCACAGATACGCAGTATTTT
CDR3: CATSGSTDTQYF

J: TRBJ1-1
D: TRBD1
length: 15
size: many
V: TRBV3-1
DNA: TGTGCCAGCAGCCCGGGGGACAGGTTAAACACTGAAGCTTTCTTT
CDR3: CASSPGDRLNTEAFF

J: TRBJ2-1
D: .
length: 14
size: few
V: TRBV6-5
DNA: TGTGCCAGCAGTTACTACGACGGTTACAATGAGCAGTTCTTC
CDR3: CASSYYDGYNEQFF

J: TRBJ2-1
D: TRBD2
length: 15
size: .
V: TRBV11-2
DNA: TGTGCCAGCAGCTTAGGCGCGGGAGTAATCAATGAGCAGTTCTTC
CDR3: CASSLGAGVINEQFF

J: TRBJ2-2
D: .
length: 11
size: few
V: TRBV30
DNA: TGTGCCTGGATGGGTAGGAGGGAGCTGTTTTTT
CDR3: CAWMGRRELFF

J: TRBJ2-5
D: TRBD2
length: 13
size: .
V: TRBV27
DNA: TGTGCCAGCAGTTGGACTAGCCAGGAGACCCAGTACTTC
CDR3: CASSWTSQETQYF

J: TRBJ1-1
D: TRBD1
length: 12
size: few
V: TRBV20-1
DNA: TGCAGTGCTAGCCGGGACAGGGGGAAAGCTTTCTTT
CDR3: CSASRDRGKAFF

J: TRBJ2-2
D: .
length: 16
size: .
V: TRBV28
DNA: TGTGCCAGCAGCGGGATGGGACGGAGGAACACCGGGGAGCTGTTTTTT
CDR3: CASSGMGRRNTGELFF